What follows are 8 T cell receptor beta chains derived from one specimen sequenced in a study of blood T cell repertoires in COVID-19. The table came from immunoSEQ multiplex PCR; TCRdb's copy has only in-frame clones and leaves some out. Here the sample spans fewer than 250,000 clones, roughly 79% being singletons. The sequenced sample was PBMCs or T cells enriched from blood (not recorded which). The receptors stem from a woman aged 50 to 65 with acute COVID-19.

This chain uses TRBV2 with TRBJ2-1, with 7 bases identical to TRBD2. Germline lookup yields CDR1 SNHLY and CDR2 FYNNEI. The CDR3 sequence is 14 residues long. V lost 6 bases and J lost 5; bases outside the gene matches: 7. This chain's CDR3 is CASRPGTTNNEQFF. CDR3 DNA sequence: TGTGCCAGCAGGCCGGGGACTACAAACAATGAGCAGTTCTTC.

The J gene is TRBJ2-2, the V gene TRBV7-3; 9 nucleotides agree with TRBD2. The germline V gene has CDR1 SGHTA and CDR2 FQGTGA. The V segment lost 4 bases and the J segment 1 base; nucleotides outside the gene matches: 4. The CDR3 spans 16 residues. This chain's CDR3 is CASSSSSGVNTGELFF. The CDR3 nucleotides are TGTGCCAGCAGCTCGTCTAGCGGGGTGAACACCGGGGAGCTGTTTTTT.

This clone was counted a single time. The chain combines TRBV7-2 with TRBJ2-3; D is uncertain. This CDR3 is 12 amino acids long. Germline V lookup: CDR1 SGHTA, CDR2 FQGNSA. Trimming left V 5 bases short and J 2 bases short, with 5 bases between. The CDR3: CASSHFTDTQYF. The CDR3 DNA reads TGTGCCAGCAGCCATTTCACAGATACGCAGTATTTT.

The chain links TRBV10-3 to TRBJ1-6; D gene ambiguous. The CDR3 totals 16 residues. From germline, CDR1 is ENHRY and CDR2 SYGVKD. Trimming removed 10 bases from V and 6 bases from J, with 22 bases in between. The CDR3 nucleotides are TGTGCCAGCGGCAATGTTTTCCGGGGAGGTAATTCACCCCTCCACTTT. Translating it yields CASGNVFRGGNSPLHF.

V and J are TRBV20-1 and TRBJ1-2; D not certain. Germline V gene data show CDR1 as DFQATT and CDR2 as SNEGSKA (reference sequence). This CDR3 contains 13 residues. V gave up 3 bases and J gave up 2 bases, with 10 bases separating them. The CDR3 here is CSASSGSNYGYTF. For the CDR3, the DNA is TGCAGTGCTAGTTCGGGTAGCAACTATGGCTACACCTTC.

The chain joins TRBV6-2 or TRBV6-3 to TRBJ1-2; no clear D. Germline CDR1 is MNHEY and CDR2 is SVGEGT. The CDR3 sequence is 14 residues long. V shed 2 bases and J shed 5 bases, with 12 bases lying between them. CDR3: CASSYGPPGYGYTF. The CDR3 region has the DNA TGTGCCAGCAGTTACGGTCCACCGGGATATGGCTACACCTTC.

This clone was recorded a few times. CDR3 DNA: TGTGCCAGCAGCCGAAGGGGACTAGCGGTTCAGTTCTTC. Translated: CASSRRGLAVQFF. The chain couples TRBV7-2 to TRBJ2-1; 11 bases align to TRBD2. Germline CDR1 SGHTA, CDR2 FQGNSA. J lost 13 bases, V lost 5 bases, and 7 bases had no gene match. The CDR3 consists of 13 residues. Drawing the rest from reference TRBV7-2 and TRBJ2-1, the complete variable domain is GAGVSQSPSNKVTEKGKDVELRCDPISGHTALYWYRQSLGQGLEFLIYFQGNSAPDKSGLPSDRFSAERTGGSVSTLTIQRTQQEDSAVYLCASSRRGLAVQFFGPGTRLTVL.

The chain employs TRBV24-1 and TRBJ2-1, with 10 bases matching TRBD1. The V and J ends lost 6 bases and 2 bases, in that order; junction bases with no gene match: 6. The CDR3 totals 16 residues. The germline CDR1 and CDR2 sequences are KGHDR and SFDVKD. CDR3 residues: CATSFTGTGAYNEQFF. DNA of the CDR3: TGTGCCACCAGTTTTACCGGGACAGGGGCCTACAATGAGCAGTTCTTC.